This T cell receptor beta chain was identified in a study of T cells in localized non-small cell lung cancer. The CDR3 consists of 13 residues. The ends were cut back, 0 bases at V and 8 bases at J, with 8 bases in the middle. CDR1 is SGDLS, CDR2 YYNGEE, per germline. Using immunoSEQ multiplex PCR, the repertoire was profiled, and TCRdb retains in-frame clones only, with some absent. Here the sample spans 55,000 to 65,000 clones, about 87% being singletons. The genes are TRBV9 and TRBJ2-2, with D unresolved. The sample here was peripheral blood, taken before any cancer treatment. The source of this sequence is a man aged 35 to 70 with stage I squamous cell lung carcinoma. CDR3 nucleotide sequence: TGTGCCAGCAGCGTAGGGGCTGAGGGGGAGCTGTTTTTT. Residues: CASSVGAEGELFF. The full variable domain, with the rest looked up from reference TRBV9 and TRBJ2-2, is DSGVTQTPKHLITATGQRVTLRCSPRSGDLSVYWYQQSLDQGLQFLIQYYNGEERAKGNILERFSAQQFPDLHSELNLSSLELGDSALYFCASSVGAEGELFFGEGSRLTVL.